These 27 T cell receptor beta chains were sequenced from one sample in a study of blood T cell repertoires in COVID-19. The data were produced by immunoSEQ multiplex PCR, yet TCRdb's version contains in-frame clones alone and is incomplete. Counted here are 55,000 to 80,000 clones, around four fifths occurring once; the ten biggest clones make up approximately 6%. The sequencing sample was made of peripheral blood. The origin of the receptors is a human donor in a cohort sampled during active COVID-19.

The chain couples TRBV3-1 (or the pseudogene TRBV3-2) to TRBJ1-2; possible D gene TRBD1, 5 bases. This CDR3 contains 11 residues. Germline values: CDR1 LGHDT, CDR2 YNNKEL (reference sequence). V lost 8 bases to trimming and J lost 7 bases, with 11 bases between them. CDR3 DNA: TGTGCCAGCGCGGGGGATGGTGGCTACACCTTC. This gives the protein CASAGDGGYTF.

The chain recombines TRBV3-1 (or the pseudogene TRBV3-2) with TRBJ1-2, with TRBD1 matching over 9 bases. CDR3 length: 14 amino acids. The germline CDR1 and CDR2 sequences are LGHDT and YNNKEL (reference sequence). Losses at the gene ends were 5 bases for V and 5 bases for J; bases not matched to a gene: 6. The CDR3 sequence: CASSFGTGRYGYTF. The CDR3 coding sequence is TGTGCCAGCAGCTTCGGGACAGGGAGATATGGCTACACCTTC.

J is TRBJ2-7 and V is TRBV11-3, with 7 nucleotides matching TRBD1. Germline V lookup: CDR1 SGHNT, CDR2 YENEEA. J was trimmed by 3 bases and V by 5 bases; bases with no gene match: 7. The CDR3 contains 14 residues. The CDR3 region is CASSPRQGSYEQYF. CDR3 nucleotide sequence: TGTGCCAGCAGCCCCCGACAGGGAAGCTACGAGCAGTACTTC. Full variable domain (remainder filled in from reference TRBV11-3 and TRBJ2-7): EAGVVQSPRYKIIEKKQPVAFWCNPISGHNTLYWYLQNLGQGPELLIRYENEEAVDDSQLPKDRFSAERLKGVDSTLKIQPAELGDSAVYLCASSPRQGSYEQYFGPGTRLTVT.

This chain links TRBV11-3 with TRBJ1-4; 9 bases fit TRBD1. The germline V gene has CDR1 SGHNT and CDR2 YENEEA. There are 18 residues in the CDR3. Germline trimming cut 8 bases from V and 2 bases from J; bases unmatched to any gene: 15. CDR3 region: CASGWDRDVRPTNEKLFF. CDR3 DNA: TGTGCCAGCGGGTGGGACAGGGACGTAAGGCCGACTAATGAAAAACTGTTTTTT.

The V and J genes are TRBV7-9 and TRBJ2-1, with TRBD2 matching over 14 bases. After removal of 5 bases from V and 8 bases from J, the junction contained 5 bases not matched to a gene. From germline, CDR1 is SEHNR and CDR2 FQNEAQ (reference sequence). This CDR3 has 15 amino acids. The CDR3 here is CASSQGTSGGYEQFF. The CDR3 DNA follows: TGTGCCAGCAGCCAGGGGACTAGCGGGGGCTATGAGCAGTTCTTC.

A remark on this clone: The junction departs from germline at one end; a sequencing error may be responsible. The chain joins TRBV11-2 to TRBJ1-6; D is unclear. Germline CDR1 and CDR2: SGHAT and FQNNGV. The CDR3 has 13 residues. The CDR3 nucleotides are TGTGCCAGCAGCTCTTCCTACAATTCACCCCTCCACTTT. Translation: CASSSSYNSPLHF.

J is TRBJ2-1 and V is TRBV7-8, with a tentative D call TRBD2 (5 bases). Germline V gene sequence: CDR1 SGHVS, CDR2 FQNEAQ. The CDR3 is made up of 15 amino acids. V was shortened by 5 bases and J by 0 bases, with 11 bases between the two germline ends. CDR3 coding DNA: TGTGCCAGCAGCCCCGGGGTGGGCTCCTACAATGAGCAGTTCTTC. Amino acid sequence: CASSPGVGSYNEQFF.

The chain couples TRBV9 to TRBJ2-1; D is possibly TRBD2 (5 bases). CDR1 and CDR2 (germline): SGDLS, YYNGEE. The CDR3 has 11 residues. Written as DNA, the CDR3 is TGTGACCCCCCGGGGAACAATGAGCAGTTCTTC. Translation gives CDPPGNNEQFF. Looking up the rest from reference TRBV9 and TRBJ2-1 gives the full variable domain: DSGVTQTPKHLITATGQRVTLRCSPRSGDLSVYWYQQSLDQGLQFLIQYYNGEERAKGNILERFSAQQFPDLHSELNLSSLELGDSALYFCDPPGNNEQFFGPGTRLTVL.

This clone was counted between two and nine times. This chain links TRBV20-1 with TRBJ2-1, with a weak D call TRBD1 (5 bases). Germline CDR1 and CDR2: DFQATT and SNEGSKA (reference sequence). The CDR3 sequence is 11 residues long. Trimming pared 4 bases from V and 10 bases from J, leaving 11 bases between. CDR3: CSATAGNEQFF. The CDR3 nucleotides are TGCAGTGCTACAGCAGGGAACGAGCAGTTCTTC.

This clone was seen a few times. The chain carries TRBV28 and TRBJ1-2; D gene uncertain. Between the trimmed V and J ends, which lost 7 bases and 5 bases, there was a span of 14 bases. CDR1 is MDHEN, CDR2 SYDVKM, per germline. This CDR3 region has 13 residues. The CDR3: CASNEGIGYGYTF. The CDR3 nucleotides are TGTGCCAGCAATGAGGGTATAGGGTATGGCTACACCTTC.

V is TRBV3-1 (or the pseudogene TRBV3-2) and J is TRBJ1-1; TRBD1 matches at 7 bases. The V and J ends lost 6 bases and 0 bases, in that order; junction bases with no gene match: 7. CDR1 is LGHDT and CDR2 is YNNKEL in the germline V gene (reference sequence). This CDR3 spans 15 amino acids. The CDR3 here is CASSQGGAMNTEAFF. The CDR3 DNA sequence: TGTGCCAGCAGTCAGGGGGGCGCCATGAACACTGAAGCTTTCTTT.

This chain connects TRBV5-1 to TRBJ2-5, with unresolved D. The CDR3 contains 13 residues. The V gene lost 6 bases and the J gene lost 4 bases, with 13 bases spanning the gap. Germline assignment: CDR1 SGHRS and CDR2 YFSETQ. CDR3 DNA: TGCGCCAGCATGCTCCAGATTGGAGAGACCCAGTACTTC. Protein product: CASMLQIGETQYF.

CDR3 loop: CASSKGQDYEQYF. CDR3 DNA sequence: TGTGCCAGCAGCAAGGGACAGGACTACGAGCAGTACTTC. The chain recombines TRBV11-3 with TRBJ2-7; 8 nucleotides line up with TRBD1. Trimming at V came to 5 bases and at J to 3 bases, leaving 3 bases not matched to a gene. From germline, CDR1 is SGHNT and CDR2 YENEEA. The CDR3 runs to 13 residues.

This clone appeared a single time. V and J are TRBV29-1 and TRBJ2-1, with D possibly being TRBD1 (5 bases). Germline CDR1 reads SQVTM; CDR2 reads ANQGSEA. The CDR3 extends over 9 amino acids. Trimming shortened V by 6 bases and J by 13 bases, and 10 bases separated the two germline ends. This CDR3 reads CSVGASQFF. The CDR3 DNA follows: TGCAGCGTAGGGGCCAGCCAGTTCTTC.

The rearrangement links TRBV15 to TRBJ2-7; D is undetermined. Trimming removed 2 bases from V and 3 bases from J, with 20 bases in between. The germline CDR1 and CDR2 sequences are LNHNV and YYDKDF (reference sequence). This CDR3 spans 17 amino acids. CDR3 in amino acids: CATSRKVDGRNRYEQYF. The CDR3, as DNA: TGTGCCACCAGCAGAAAAGTTGATGGCAGGAACCGCTACGAGCAGTACTTC.

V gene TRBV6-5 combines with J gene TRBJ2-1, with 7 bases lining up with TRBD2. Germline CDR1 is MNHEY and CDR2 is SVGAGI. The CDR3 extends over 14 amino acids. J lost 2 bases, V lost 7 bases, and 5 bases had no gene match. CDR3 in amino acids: CASKGGRAYNEQFF. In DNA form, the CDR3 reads TGTGCCAGCAAGGGAGGGAGGGCCTACAATGAGCAGTTCTTC.

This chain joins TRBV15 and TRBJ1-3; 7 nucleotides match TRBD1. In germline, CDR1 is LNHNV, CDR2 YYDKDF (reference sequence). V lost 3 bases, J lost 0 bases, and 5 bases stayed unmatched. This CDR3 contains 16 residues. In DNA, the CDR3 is TGTGCCACCAGCAGCCGGGACAGAAGCTCTGGAAACACCATATATTTT. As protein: CATSSRDRSSGNTIYF. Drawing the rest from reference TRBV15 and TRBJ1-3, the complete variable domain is DAMVIQNPRYQVTQFGKPVTLSCSQTLNHNVMYWYQQKSSQAPKLLFHYYDKDFNNEADTPDNFQSRRPNTSFCFLDIRSPGLGDTAMYLCATSSRDRSSGNTIYFGEGSWLTVV.

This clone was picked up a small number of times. The CDR3 DNA is TGCGCCAGCAGCTTGGATTCCCCGGGACTAGCGGGGTTGGATACGCAGTATTTT. It specifies CASSLDSPGLAGLDTQYF. This sequence joins TRBV5-1 and TRBJ2-3, with TRBD2 matching over 13 bases. The CDR3 totals 18 residues. The germline CDR1 and CDR2 sequences are SGHRS and YFSETQ. V shed 0 bases, J shed 6 bases, and the junction held 10 bases outside the gene matches.

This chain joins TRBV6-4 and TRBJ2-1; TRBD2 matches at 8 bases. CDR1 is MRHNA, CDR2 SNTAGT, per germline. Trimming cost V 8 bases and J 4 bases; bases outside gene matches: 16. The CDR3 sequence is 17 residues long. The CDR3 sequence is CASHSPKSGRLYNEQFF. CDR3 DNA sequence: TGTGCCAGCCACAGTCCAAAAAGCGGGAGATTGTACAATGAGCAGTTCTTC.

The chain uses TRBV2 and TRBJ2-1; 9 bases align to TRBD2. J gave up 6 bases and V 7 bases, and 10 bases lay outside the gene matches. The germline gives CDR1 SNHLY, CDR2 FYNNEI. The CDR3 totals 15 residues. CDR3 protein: CASMKPGTSSNEQFF. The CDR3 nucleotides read TGTGCCAGCATGAAGCCCGGGACTAGCAGCAATGAGCAGTTCTTC.

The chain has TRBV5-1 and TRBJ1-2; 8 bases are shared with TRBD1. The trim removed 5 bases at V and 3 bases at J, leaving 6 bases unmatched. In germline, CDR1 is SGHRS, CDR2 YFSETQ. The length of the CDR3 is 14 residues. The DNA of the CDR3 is TGCGCCAGCAGTCAGGGGGCGCAGTACTATGGCTACACCTTC. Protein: CASSQGAQYYGYTF.

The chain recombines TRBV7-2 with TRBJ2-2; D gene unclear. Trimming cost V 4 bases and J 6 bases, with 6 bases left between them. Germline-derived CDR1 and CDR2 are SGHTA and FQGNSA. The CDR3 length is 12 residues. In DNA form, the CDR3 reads TGTGCCAGCAGCTCCAATCCCGGGGAGCTGTTTTTT. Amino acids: CASSSNPGELFF.

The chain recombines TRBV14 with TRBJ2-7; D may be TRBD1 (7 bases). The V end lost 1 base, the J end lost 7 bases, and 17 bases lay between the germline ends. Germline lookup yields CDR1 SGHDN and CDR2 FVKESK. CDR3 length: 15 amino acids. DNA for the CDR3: TGTGCCAGCAGCCAAGCTGGCAGGGGGGTAGGGGAGCAGTACTTC. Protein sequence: CASSQAGRGVGEQYF.

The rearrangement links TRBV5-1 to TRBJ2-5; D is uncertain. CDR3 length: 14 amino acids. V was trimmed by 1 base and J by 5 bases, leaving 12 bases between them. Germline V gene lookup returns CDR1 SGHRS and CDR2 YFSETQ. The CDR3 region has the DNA TGCGCCAGCAGCTTGAAGATTCAGGTTGAGACCCAGTACTTC. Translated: CASSLKIQVETQYF.

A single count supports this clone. CDR3 bases: TGTGCCTGGAGTGTGGGGACAGGGGGCGCGTATGGCTACACCTTC. Translation gives CAWSVGTGGAYGYTF. The chain recombines TRBV30 with TRBJ1-2; TRBD1 matches at 12 bases. There are 15 residues in the CDR3. Losses at the gene ends were 0 bases for V and 5 bases for J; bases not matched to a gene: 4. CDR1 and CDR2 from the germline V gene are GTSNPN and SVGIG (reference sequence).

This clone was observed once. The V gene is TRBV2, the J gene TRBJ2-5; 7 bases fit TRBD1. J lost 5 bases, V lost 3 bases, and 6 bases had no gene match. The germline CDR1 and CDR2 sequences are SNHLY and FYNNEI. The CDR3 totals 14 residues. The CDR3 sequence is CASSEGRGQETQYF. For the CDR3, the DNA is TGTGCCAGCAGTGAGGGAAGGGGGCAGGAGACCCAGTACTTC.

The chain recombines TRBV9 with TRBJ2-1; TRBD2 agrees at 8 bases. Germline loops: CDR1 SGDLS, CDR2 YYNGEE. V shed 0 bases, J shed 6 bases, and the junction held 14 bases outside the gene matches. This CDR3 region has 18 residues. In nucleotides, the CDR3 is TGTGCCAGCAGCGTAGTACTAGGACGGGGGGGAAAAATCAATGAGCAGTTCTTC. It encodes CASSVVLGRGGKINEQFF.